The subject of this entry is one T cell receptor (beta chain). Sequencing used immunoSEQ multiplex PCR; TCRdb keeps in-frame clones, though not all of them. The data show around 90,000 clones, over 80% seen once. This sample was taken from a study of blood T cell repertoires in COVID-19. About the research overall: The United States, Italy and Spain provided the acute and convalescent COVID-19 samples.

CDR1 and CDR2 (germline): SGDLS, YYNGEE. This CDR3 has 16 residues. J was trimmed by 2 bases and V by 4 bases; bases with no gene match: 4. The V and J genes are TRBV9 and TRBJ2-1; TRBD2 matches at 12 bases. This receptor was obtained from a woman aged 70-85 years with active or convalescent COVID-19. Source material: peripheral blood. CDR3 in amino acids: CASSPRTSGTYNEQFF. The CDR3 DNA follows: TGTGCCAGCAGCCCCCGGACTAGCGGGACCTACAATGAGCAGTTCTTC.